This T cell receptor (beta chain) was identified in a study of blood T cells in healthy people across ages. A second roughly 6 to 11 cycle PCR used barcoded and J-beta primers. Every cDNA was tagged by a template-switch adaptor with 12 random nucleotides. From the 5' RACE reads, TCRdb called clonotypes with MiXCR, one entry per CDR3 protein. The data hold some 900,000 distinct CDR3 sequences, with under 35% observed a single time. Findings of the study overall: Estimated diversity, derived from one million T cells, was regarded as an underestimate.

This CDR3 region has 14 residues. CDR1 is SGHTA and CDR2 is FQGNSA in the germline V gene. A remark on this clonotype: Its antigen is still unknown. One junction end does not reproduce the germline sequence, and a read error may be involved.

What was sequenced was blood. The TCR was taken from a woman older than 75 in good health. The V call is TRBV7-2, the J call TRBJ1-1; D unresolved. CDR3 sequence: CASGLVVGGTEAFF. CDR3 nucleotides: TGTGCCAGCGGCTTAGTAGTGGGCGGGACTGAAGCTTTCTTT.